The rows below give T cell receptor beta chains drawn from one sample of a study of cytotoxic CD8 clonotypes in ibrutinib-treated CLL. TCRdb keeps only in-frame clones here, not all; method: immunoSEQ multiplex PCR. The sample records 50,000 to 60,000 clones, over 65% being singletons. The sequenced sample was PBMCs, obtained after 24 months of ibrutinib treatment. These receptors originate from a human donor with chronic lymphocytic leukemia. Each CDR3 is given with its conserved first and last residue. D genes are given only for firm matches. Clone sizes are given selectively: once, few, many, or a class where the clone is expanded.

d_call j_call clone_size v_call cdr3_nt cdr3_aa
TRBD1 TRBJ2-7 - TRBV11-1 TGTGCCAGCAGCTTTGGACAGGGGCGGTCCGAGCAGTACTTC CASSFGQGRSEQYF
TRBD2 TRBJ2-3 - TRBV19 TGTGCCAGTAGGTTAGCGGGGCTCACAGATACGCAGTATTTT CASRLAGLTDTQYF
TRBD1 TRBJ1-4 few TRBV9 TGTGCCAGCAGCGCCTGGACAGGGGGCGCAGAACTGTTTTTT CASSAWTGGAELFF
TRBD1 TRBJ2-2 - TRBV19 TGTGCCAGTACCCCCCCCGGGACAGCGAACACCGGGGAGCTGTTTTTT CASTPPGTANTGELFF
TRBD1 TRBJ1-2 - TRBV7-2 TGTGCCAGCAGCTTGGACACAGGGGGCGTGAACTATGGCTACACCTTC CASSLDTGGVNYGYTF
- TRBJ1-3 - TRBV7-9 TGTGCCAGCAGCTTATCCCCCGGTGGTTTTGGAAACACCATATATTTT CASSLSPGGFGNTIYF
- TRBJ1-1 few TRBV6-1 TGTGCCAGCAGTGAACTCCCAACAGACACTGAAGCTTTCTTT CASSELPTDTEAFF
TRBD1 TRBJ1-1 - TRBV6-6 TGTGCCAGCACTGAGCTGGGACAGGGGAACACTGAAGCTTTCTTT CASTELGQGNTEAFF
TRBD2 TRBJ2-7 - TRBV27 TGTGCCAGCAGTTTTGGGGGGGTCTCCTACGAGCAGTACTTC CASSFGGVSYEQYF
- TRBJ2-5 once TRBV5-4 TGTGCCAGCAGCTCCGGGGGCGGGATCTCTGAGACCCAGTACTTC CASSSGGGISETQYF
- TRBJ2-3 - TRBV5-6 TGTGCCAGCAGCCGGGTACTAGCTAGGCCAGATACGCAGTATTTT CASSRVLARPDTQYF
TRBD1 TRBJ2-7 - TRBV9 TGTGCCAGCAGCGTAGGTCAGGGGGCAACGGACGAGCAGTACTTC CASSVGQGATDEQYF
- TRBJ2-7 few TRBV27 TGTGCCAGCAGGAGGTCTAGCTACGAGCAGTACTTC CASRRSSYEQYF
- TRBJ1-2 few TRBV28 TGTGCCAGCACCCTTGAGGGGACCTATGGCTACACCTTC CASTLEGTYGYTF
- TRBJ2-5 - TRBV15 TGTGCCACCAGCACTTATGACAGTATCGTTGAGACCCAGTACTTC CATSTYDSIVETQYF
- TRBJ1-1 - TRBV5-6 TGTGCCAGCAGCCCCATAGACGACCGGAACACTGAAGCTTTCTTT CASSPIDDRNTEAFF
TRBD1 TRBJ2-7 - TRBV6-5 TGTGCCAGCAGTTACTCCCGACAGGGGCTGAACGAGCAGTACTTC CASSYSRQGLNEQYF
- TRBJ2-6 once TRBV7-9 TGTGCCAGCAGCATCACACGAGGGGGAGTTGGGGCCAACGTCCTGACTTTC CASSITRGGVGANVLTF
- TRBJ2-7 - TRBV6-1 TGTGCCAGCAGTGCGATCTACGAGCAGTACTTC CASSAIYEQYF
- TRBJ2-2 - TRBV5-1 TGCGCCAGCAGCTTCCAGGGGAACACCGGGGAGCTGTTTTTT CASSFQGNTGELFF
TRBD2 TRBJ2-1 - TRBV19 TGTGCCAGTAGTGAGGGGTGGCTAGCGGAGAATGAGCAGTTCTTC CASSEGWLAENEQFF
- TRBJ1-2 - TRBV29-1 TGCAGCGTTGACTGGGATGGCTACACCTTC CSVDWDGYTF
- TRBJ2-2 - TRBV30 TGTGCCTGGAGTGGGCAGTCCACCGGGGAGCTGTTTTTT CAWSGQSTGELFF
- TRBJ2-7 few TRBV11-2 TGTGCCAGCAGCTTAGAGGTCCTGACATACGAGCAGTACTTC CASSLEVLTYEQYF
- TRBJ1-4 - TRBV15 TGTGCCACCACCCCCGGGGGTTCTAATGAAAAACTGTTTTTT CATTPGGSNEKLFF
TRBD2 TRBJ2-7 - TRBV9 TGTGCCAGCAGCCCCCACCTGAGCCATCGCGGGGGACCCTACGAGCAGTACTTC CASSPHLSHRGGPYEQYF
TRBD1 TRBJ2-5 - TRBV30 TGTGCCTGGCTCCCGGGACAGGGAGGCGAGACCCAGTACTTC CAWLPGQGGETQYF
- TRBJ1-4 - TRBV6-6 TGTGCCAGCGGAGAACACCCCGTTGAAAAACTGTTTTTT CASGEHPVEKLFF
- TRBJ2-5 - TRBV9 TGTGCCAGCAGCGTAGCCGGCCTAGCGGAGACCCAGTACTTC CASSVAGLAETQYF
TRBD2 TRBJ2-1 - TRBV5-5 TGTGCCAGCAGCTTTGTAGCGGGGGATGAGCAGTTCTTC CASSFVAGDEQFF
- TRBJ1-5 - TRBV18 TGTGCCAGCTCACTTCCAGGGGATCAGCCCCAGCATTTT CASSLPGDQPQHF
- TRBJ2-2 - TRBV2 TGTGCCAGCCCCCCCACGCCTCGGACCCGGGGGACCGGGGAGCTGTTTTTT CASPPTPRTRGTGELFF
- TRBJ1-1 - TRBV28 TGTGCCACCGGGGCGGCGGGGGCGTGGACTGAAGCTTTCTTT CATGAAGAWTEAFF
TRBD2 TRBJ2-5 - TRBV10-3 TGTGCCACCGTCAGCGGGAATATCCAAGAGACCCAGTACTTC CATVSGNIQETQYF
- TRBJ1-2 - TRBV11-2 TGTGCCAGCAGCTTAGACAGATATGGCTACACCTTC CASSLDRYGYTF
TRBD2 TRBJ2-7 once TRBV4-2 TGTGCCAGCAGCCAAGAAATAGCGGGAGGGCCGAGAAACGAGCAGTACTTC CASSQEIAGGPRNEQYF
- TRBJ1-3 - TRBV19 TGTGCCAGTAGTGCACAGGGCTCTGGAAACACCATATATTTT CASSAQGSGNTIYF
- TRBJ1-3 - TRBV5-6 TGTGCCAGCACCCAAATTCGGGGGCTCGATGGAAACACCATATATTTT CASTQIRGLDGNTIYF
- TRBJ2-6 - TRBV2 TGTGCCAGCACTACGTCTGGGGCCAACGTCCTGACTTTC CASTTSGANVLTF
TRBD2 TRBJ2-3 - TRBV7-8 TGTGCCAGCATCTGGACTAGCGGGAGGGCCCTAGATACGCAGTATTTT CASIWTSGRALDTQYF
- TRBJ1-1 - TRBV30 TGTGCCTGGAGTGTTTTTCTGGATCAGGGATTGAACACTGAAGCTTTCTTT CAWSVFLDQGLNTEAFF
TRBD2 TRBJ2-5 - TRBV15 TGTGCCACCAGCATACTAGCGGGAGTAGCAGAGACCCAGTACTTC CATSILAGVAETQYF
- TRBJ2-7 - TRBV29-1 TGCAGCGTTGAAGTAGCGGACAGGCACCTCTCCTACGAGCAGTACTTC CSVEVADRHLSYEQYF
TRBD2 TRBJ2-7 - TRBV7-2 TGTGCCAGCAGCGTTACTAGCGGGAGCTACGAGCAGTACTTC CASSVTSGSYEQYF
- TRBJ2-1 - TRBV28 TGTGCCAGCAGCCACCCGGAGGCGGGGCGGGTCTACAATGAGCAGTTCTTC CASSHPEAGRVYNEQFF
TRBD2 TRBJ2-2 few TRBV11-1 TGTGCCAGCAGCGTTAGCGGGAGATTTGTCGCCGGGGAGCTGTTTTTT CASSVSGRFVAGELFF
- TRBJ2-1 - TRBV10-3 TGTGCCATCAGTGTTAGGACACTGGTCGATGAGCAGTTCTTC CAISVRTLVDEQFF
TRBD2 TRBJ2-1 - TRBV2 TGTGCCAGCCATAGCGAAGCGGGGTTCAATGAGCAGTTCTTC CASHSEAGFNEQFF
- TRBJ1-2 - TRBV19 TGTGCCAGTAGTATGACATGGGGGTCCGCTGGCTACACCTTC CASSMTWGSAGYTF
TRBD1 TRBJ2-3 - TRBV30 TGTGCCTGGAGTTTGGGACAGGGGGCGAGAGATACGCAGTATTTT CAWSLGQGARDTQYF
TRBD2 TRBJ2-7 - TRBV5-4 TGTGCCAGCAGCTTGGCCGGGACTATGATTGAGCAGTACTTC CASSLAGTMIEQYF
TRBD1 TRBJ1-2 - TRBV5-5 TGTGCCAGCAGCTCCCCCTCGGGGACAGGGGGGGACTATGGCTACACCTTC CASSSPSGTGGDYGYTF
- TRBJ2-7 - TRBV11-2 TGTGCCAGCAGCGTCACCTACGAGCAGTACTTC CASSVTYEQYF
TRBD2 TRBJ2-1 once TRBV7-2 TGTGCCAGCATTCGGCGGGAGGGCTCCTACAATGAGCAGTTCTTC CASIRREGSYNEQFF
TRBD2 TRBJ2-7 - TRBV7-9 TGTGCCAGCAGCGCCGGGACTAGCGTTTCCTACGAGCAGTACTTC CASSAGTSVSYEQYF
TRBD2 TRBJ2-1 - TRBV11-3 TGTGCCAGCAGCCCTAGCGGTCCTTCCTACAATGAGCAGTTCTTC CASSPSGPSYNEQFF
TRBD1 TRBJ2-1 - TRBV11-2 TGTGCCAGCAGCCCTCTCCACCGGGACAGGGGGTACGATGAGCAGTTCTTC CASSPLHRDRGYDEQFF
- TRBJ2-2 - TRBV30 TGTGCCTGGAGTGTCTCGGGGACCGGGGAGCTGTTTTTT CAWSVSGTGELFF